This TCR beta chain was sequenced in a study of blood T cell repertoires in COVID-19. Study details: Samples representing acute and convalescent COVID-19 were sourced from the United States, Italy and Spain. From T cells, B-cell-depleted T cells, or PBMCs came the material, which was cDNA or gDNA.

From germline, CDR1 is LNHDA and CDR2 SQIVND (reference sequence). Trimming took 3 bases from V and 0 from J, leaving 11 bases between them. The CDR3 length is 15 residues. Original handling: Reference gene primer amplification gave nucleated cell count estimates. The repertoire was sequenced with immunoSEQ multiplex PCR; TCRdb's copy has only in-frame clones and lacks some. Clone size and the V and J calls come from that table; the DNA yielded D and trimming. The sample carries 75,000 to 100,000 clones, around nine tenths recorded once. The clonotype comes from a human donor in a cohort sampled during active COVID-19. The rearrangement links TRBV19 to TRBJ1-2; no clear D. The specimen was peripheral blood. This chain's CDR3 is CASSMAGIPNYGYTF. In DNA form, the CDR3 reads TGTGCCAGTAGTATGGCGGGGATCCCTAACTATGGCTACACCTTC.